These T cell receptor beta chains were read from a single sample in a study. Each CDR3 protein gets one entry after TCRdb re-called the 5' RACE reads with MiXCR. The sample records 60,000 to 65,000 distinct CDR3 sequences, almost 30% being singletons. Source material: tumor-infiltrating naive CD4+ T cells sorted from the breast tumor. The source is a female donor with breast cancer. The conserved cysteine and the conserved F or W are not part of the CDR3 here.

j_call	v_call	cdr3_aa
TRBJ2-1	TRBV5-1	ASRVTSAGASETQF
TRBJ2-1	TRBV7-2	ASSLDNSYNEQC
TRBJ1-5	TRBV6-6	ASSQLGQDSNQPQH
TRBJ2-1	TRBV5-6	ASSLPASIYNEQF
TRBJ2-1	TRBV20-1	SAHGPLGYNEQF
TRBJ1-1	TRBV6-2/TRBV6-3	ASSYQKGLTGNTEAF
TRBJ2-1	TRBV4-2	ASSQTWDIDNEQF
TRBJ1-1	TRBV28	ASITRPGQEAF
TRBJ2-7	TRBV9	ASSAGTAGTYEQY
TRBJ2-2	TRBV19	ASSIGPNTGELF
TRBJ2-1	TRBV18	ASSLMTANEQF
TRBJ2-1	TRBV4-1	ASSQVDLFSYNEQF
TRBJ2-5	TRBV5-1	ASSGTGTGAEQETQY
TRBJ2-1	TRBV7-9	ASSLELAGTYNEQF
TRBJ1-1	TRBV12-3/TRBV12-4	ASRGKDRHTEAF
TRBJ2-1	TRBV28	ASSINWNEQF
TRBJ2-1	TRBV6-5	ASSYSTSSGGGREQF
TRBJ2-2	TRBV20-1	SGTKNTGELF
TRBJ1-1	TRBV7-8	ASSLKGVPVNTEAF
TRBJ2-3	TRBV9	ASSVVNTDTQY
TRBJ1-2	TRBV6-1	ASSDRLGNGFT
TRBJ1-2	TRBV30	AWSKGTYGYT
TRBJ2-7	TRBV7-2	ASSLGQENEQY
TRBJ2-5	TRBV4-3	ASSQDERPGETQY
TRBJ2-1	TRBV20-1	SARDLARYNEQF
TRBJ1-1	TRBV20-1	SARDPPGAF
TRBJ2-1	TRBV7-2	ASSLAKVVFLDDEQF
TRBJ2-3	TRBV24-1	ATGGTSGASDTQY
TRBJ2-2	TRBV5-1	ASSIRDFANTGELF
TRBJ2-1	TRBV7-3	ASSQMAGTSYNEQF
TRBJ2-5	TRBV6-5	ASRRHPGEETQY
TRBJ2-3	TRBV6-2/TRBV6-3	ASGLHVGSSTDTQY
TRBJ1-1	TRBV5-1	ASSLVGGGAEAF
TRBJ2-7	TRBV28	ASSSGTGGYEQY
TRBJ2-5	TRBV6-5	ASRSLGTEETQY
TRBJ2-7	TRBV27	ASGFRAEQY
TRBJ1-2	TRBV5-1	ASSQQTGDYGYT
TRBJ2-1	TRBV9	ASSEGLAGIYNEQF
TRBJ2-1	TRBV30	AWKWTSVNEQF
TRBJ2-7	TRBV20-1	SASLAGGVYEQY
TRBJ2-7	TRBV11-2	ASSKGRQAEQY
TRBJ2-4	TRBV6-6	ASSHPGLKNIQY
TRBJ2-3	TRBV24-1	AANDFGTGRDTQY
TRBJ2-7	TRBV4-3	ASSQGGYEQY
TRBJ1-2	TRBV5-1	ASTENTGPGYT